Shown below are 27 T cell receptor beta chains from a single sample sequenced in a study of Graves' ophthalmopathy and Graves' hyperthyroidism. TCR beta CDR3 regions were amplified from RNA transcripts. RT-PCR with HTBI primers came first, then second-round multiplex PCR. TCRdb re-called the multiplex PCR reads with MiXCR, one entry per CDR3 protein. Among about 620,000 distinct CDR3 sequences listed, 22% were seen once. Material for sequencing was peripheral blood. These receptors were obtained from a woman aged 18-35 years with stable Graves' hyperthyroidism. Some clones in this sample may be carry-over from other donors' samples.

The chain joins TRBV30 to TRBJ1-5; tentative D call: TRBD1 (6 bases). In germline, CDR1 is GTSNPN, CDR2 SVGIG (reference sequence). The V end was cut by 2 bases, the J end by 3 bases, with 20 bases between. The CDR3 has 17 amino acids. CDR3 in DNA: TGTGCCTGGAGTTTACCCCTAATACAGGGAAACAATCAGCCCCAGCATTTT. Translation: CAWSLPLIQGNNQPQHF.

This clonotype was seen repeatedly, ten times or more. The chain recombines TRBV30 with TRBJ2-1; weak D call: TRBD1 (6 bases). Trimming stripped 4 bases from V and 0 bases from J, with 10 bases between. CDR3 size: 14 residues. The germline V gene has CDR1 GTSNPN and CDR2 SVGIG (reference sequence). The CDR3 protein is CAWTLDSSYNEQFF. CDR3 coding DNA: TGTGCCTGGACCCTGGACAGCTCCTACAATGAGCAGTTCTTC.

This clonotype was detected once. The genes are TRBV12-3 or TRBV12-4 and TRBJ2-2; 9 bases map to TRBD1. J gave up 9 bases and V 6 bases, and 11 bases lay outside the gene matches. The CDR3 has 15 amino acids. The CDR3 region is CASSWEDRGHRELFF. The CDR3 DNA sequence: TGTGCCAGCAGCTGGGAGGACAGGGGACACCGGGAGCTGTTTTTT.

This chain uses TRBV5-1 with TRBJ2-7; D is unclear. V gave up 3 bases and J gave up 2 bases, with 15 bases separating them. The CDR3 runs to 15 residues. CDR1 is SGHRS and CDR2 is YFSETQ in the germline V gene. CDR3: CASSWWKDGPYEQYF. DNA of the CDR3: TGCGCCAGCAGCTGGTGGAAGGACGGCCCCTACGAGCAGTACTTC.

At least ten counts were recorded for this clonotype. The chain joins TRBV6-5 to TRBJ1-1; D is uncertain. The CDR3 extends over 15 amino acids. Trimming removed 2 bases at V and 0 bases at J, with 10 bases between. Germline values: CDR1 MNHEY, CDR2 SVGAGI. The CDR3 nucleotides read TGTGCCAGCAGTTACGAGCCCAGCTTGAACACTGAAGCTTTCTTT. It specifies CASSYEPSLNTEAFF.

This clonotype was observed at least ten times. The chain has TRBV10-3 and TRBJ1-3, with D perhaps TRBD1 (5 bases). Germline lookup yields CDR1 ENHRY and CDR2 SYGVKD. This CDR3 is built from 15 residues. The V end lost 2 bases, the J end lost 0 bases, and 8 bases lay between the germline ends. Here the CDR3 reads CAISEGHFSGNTIYF. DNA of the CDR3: TGTGCCATCAGTGAGGGACATTTCTCTGGAAACACCATATATTTT.

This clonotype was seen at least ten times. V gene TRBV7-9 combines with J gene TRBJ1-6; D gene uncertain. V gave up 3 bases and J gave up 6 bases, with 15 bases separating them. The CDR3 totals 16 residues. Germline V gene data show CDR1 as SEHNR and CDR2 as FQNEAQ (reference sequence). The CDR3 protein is CASSFQAAPSNSPLHF. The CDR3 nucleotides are TGTGCCAGCAGCTTCCAGGCGGCCCCAAGTAATTCACCCCTCCACTTT.

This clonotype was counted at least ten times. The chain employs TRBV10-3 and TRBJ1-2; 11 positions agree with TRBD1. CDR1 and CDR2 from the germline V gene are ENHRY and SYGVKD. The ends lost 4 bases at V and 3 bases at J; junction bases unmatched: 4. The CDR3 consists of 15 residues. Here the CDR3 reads CAISVQGQGDYGYTF. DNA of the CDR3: TGTGCCATCAGTGTTCAGGGACAGGGGGACTATGGCTACACCTTC.

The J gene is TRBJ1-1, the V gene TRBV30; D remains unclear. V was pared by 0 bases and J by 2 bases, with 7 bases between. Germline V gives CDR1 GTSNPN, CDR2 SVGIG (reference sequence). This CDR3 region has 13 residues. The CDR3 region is CAWSVSRNTEAFF. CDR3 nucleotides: TGTGCCTGGAGTGTATCCAGAAACACTGAAGCTTTCTTT.

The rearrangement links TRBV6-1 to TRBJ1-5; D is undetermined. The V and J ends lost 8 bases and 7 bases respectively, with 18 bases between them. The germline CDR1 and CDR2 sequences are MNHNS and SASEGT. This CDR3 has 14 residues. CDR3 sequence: CASRAAYRPQPQHF. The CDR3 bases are TGTGCCAGCCGCGCGGCCTACCGACCCCAGCCCCAGCATTTT.

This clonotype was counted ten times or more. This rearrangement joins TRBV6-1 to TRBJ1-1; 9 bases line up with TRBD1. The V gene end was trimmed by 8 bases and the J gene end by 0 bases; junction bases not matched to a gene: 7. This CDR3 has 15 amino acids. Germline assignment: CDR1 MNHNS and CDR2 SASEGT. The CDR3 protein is CASLSGTGLNTEAFF. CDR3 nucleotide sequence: TGTGCCAGCCTCAGCGGGACAGGGTTGAACACTGAAGCTTTCTTT.

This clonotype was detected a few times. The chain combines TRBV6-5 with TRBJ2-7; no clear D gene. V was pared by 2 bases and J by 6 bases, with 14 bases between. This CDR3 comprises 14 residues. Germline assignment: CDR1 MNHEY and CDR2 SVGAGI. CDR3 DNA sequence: TGTGCCAGCAGTTACCGCGCTCCTATTGGCGAGCAGTACTTC. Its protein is CASSYRAPIGEQYF.

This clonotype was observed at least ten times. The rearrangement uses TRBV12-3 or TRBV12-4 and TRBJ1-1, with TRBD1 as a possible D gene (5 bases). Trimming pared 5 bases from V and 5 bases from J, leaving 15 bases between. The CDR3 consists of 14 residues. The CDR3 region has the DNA TGTGCCAGCAGTCTGATCGGGGGTACGACTGAAGCTTTCTTT. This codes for CASSLIGGTTEAFF.

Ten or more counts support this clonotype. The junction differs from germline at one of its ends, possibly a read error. In DNA, the CDR3 is TGCGGTGCGTCGGACGGCCCACCCCGCGAGCAGTACTTC. Protein sequence: CGASDGPPREQYF. V gene TRBV20-1 combines with J gene TRBJ2-7; D call uncertain. Germline loops: CDR1 DFQATT, CDR2 SNEGSKA (reference sequence). The CDR3 runs to 13 residues.

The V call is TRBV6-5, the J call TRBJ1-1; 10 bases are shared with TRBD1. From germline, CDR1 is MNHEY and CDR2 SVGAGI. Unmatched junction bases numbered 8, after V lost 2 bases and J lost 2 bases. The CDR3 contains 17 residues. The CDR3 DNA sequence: TGTGCCAGCAGTTACGGGGACAGGGGTTCTCCTAACACTGAAGCTTTCTTT. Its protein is CASSYGDRGSPNTEAFF.

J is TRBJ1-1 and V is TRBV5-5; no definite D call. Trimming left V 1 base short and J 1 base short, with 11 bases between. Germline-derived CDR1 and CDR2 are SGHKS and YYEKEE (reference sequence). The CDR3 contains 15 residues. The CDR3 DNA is TGTGCCAGCAGCTTGTTACACCCAGCGAACACTGAAGCTTTCTTT. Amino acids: CASSLLHPANTEAFF.

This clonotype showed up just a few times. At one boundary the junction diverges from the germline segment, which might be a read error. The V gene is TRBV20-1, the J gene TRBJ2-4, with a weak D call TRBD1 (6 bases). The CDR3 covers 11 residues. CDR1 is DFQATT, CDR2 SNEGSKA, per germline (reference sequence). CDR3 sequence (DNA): TGCAGTGCTGGGCAGGGGAACATTAAGTACTTC. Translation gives CSAGQGNIKYF.

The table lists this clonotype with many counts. Written as DNA, the CDR3 is TGTGCCAGCAGCTTAGAATTTGGGCATCATCTCATTCAGTACTTC. It specifies CASSLEFGHHLIQYF. The V gene is TRBV11-2, the J gene TRBJ2-4; D not resolved. V lost 0 bases and J 9 bases, leaving 15 bases between the germline ends. CDR3 size: 15 residues. The germline CDR1 and CDR2 sequences are SGHAT and FQNNGV.

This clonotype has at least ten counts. The CDR3 spells CATSRDRNQPQHF. The DNA for the CDR3 is TGTGCCACCAGCAGAGATCGCAATCAGCCCCAGCATTTT. The chain combines TRBV15 with TRBJ1-5, with D uncertain. The CDR3 spans 13 residues. The ends were cut back, 0 bases at V and 2 bases at J, with 2 bases in the middle. Germline V gene sequence: CDR1 LNHNV, CDR2 YYDKDF (reference sequence).

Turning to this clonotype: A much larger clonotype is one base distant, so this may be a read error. The CDR3 is CASSETTAYGYTF. CDR3 sequence (DNA): TGTGCCAGCAGTGAAACGACAGCCTATGGCTACACCTTC. The rearrangement joins TRBV6-1 to TRBJ1-2; the D gene is possibly TRBD1 (5 bases). Trimming pared 2 bases from V and 4 bases from J, leaving 8 bases between. Looked up from germline, CDR1 is MNHNS and CDR2 is SASEGT. The CDR3 has 13 residues.

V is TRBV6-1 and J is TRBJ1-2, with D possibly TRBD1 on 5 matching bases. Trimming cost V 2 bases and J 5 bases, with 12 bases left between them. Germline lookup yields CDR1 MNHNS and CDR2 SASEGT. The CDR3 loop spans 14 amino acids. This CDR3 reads CASSEFGGEYGYTF. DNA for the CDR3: TGTGCCAGCAGTGAATTCGGGGGAGAATATGGCTACACCTTC.

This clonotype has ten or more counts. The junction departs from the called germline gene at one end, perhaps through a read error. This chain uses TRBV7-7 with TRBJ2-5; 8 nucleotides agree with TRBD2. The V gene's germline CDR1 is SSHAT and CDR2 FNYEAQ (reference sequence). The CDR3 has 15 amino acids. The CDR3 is CASSLAGHGLETQYF. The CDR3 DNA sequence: TGTGCTAGCAGCTTAGCGGGACACGGACTTGAGACCCAGTACTTC.

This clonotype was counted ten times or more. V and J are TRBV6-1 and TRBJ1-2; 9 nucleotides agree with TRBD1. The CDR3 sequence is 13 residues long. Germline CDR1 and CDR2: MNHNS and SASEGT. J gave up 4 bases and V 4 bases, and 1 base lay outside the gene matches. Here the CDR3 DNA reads TGTGCCAGCAGTGTACAGGGGGCCTATGGCTACACCTTC. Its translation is CASSVQGAYGYTF.

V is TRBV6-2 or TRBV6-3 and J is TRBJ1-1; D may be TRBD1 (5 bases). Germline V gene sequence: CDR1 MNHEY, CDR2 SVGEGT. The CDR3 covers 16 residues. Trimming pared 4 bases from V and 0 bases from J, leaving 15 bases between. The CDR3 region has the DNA TGTGCCAGCAGTTTTGGGACGGAGTACATGAACACTGAAGCTTTCTTT. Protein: CASSFGTEYMNTEAFF.

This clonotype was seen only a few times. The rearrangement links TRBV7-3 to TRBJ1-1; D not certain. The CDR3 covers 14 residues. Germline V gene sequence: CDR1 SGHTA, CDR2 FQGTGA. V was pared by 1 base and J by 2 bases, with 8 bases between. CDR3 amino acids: CASSLNAGNTEAFF. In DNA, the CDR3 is TGTGCCAGCAGCTTAAATGCCGGCAACACTGAAGCTTTCTTT.

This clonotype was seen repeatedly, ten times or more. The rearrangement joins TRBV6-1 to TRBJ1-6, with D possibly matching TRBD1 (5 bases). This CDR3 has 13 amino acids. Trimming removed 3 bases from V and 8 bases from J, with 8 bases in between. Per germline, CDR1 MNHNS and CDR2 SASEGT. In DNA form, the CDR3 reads TGTGCCAGCAGTGACAGGGTTTATTCACCCCTCCACTTT. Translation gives CASSDRVYSPLHF.

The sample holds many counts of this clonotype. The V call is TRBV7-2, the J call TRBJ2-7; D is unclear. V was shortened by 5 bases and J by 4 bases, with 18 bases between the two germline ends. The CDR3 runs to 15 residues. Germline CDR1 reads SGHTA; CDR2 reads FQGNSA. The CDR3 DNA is TGTGCCAGCAGCGCTTCAGGTATCCAAACTTACGAGCAGTACTTC. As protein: CASSASGIQTYEQYF.